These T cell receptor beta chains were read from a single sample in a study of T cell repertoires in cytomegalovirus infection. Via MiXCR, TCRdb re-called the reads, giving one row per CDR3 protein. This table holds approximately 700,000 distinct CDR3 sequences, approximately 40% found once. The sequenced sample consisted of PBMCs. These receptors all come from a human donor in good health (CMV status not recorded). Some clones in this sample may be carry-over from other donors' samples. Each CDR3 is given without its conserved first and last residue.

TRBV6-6,ASSYRTSGRSSYEQY
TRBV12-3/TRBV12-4,ASSPTPLDVGELF
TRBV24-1,AIDYFSNRELTDTQY
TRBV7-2,ASSLARLATF
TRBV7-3,ASSLTSDHEQF
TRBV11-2,ASSQHRDSPLH
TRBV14,ASSQRGAPTDTQY
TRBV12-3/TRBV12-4,ASSTGTVGNTIY
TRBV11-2,ASSLEFGYSYEQY
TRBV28,ASRTDRINQPQH
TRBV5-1,ASSWVGGSYNEQF
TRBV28,ASSTSGRATGELF
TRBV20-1,SAKGLAASRTQY
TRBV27,ASSLVPTGISNEQY
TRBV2,ASSSSQGGEQF
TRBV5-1,ASSLGQITQY
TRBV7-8,ASSFYRGSKTTEAF
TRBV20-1,SARQPTNEKLF
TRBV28,ASIPEGAYEQY
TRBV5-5,ASSRGQGSLASNQPQH
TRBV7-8,ASSFEVAGELSTDTQY
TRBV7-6,ATRDFQETQY
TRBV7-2,ASSSRQGQVNEQF
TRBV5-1,ASSYWDSPTGELF
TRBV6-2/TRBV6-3,ASSYSTTGLGYT
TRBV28,ASSLFRDLSNYGYT
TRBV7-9,ASSLSGASYEQY
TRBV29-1,SVDRLYYGYT
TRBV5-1,ASSSGLAESSYEQY
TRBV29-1,SAGPSGSPYDEQY
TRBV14,ASSPIRQRGYTGTQY
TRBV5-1,ASSFSGLEGTEAF
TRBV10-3,AIRSGGGYGYT
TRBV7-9,ASSFPPTDSPYEQY
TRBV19,ASGDPGSGSYEQY
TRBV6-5,ASSYAGSGRYTEAF
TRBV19,ASQNRGTTYNEQF
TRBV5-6,ASSLLGFSSTDTQY
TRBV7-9,ASSVTRDVSSGANVLT
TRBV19,ASSTTAGSSYEQY